Given below is one TCR beta chain in context. CDR3 length: 13 amino acids. Deletions cut 3 bases from V and 1 base from J, with 6 bases between. Germline lookup yields CDR1 SGHNT and CDR2 YENEEA. Produced via immunoSEQ multiplex PCR; TCRdb's table is partial and in-frame only. Of over 85,000 clones listed, 91% were seen once; the top ten hold about 1.7%. The sample is drawn from a study of T cell changes during pregnancy in multiple sclerosis. The chain combines TRBV11-3 with TRBJ1-1; D is unresolved. Material: peripheral blood, obtained after pregnancy. The clonotype was recovered from a female donor in good health, enrolled as a control in a pregnancy study. The DNA for the CDR3 is TGTGCCAGCAGCTTGGAGGGGAACACTGAAGCTTTCTTT. It specifies CASSLEGNTEAFF.